There are many counts of the clone carrying this T cell receptor (beta chain). Its antigen is currently unknown. This CDR3 has 16 residues. Between the trimmed V and J ends, which lost 0 bases and 0 bases, there was a span of 12 bases. Germline V CDR1 and CDR2: SQVTM, ANQGSEA. This specimen belongs to a study of T cells in Graves' hyperthyroidism and ophthalmopathy. Study conclusions and caveats: Most thyroid-expanded clonotypes above 0.001 were also found in blood. The model identified upcoming ophthalmopathy a median approximately six months ahead of onset. Using 13 V-J features, a model discriminated ophthalmopathy from stable hyperthyroidism.

Based on clinical symptoms, serum thyroxine and TRAb, thyroid ultrasound and orbital computed tomography, diagnoses were reached. Researchers amplified the TCR beta CDR3 regions from RNA transcripts. HTBI primers were the set used in a first-round RT-PCR of the TCR CDR3. TCRdb fed the multiplex PCR reads into MiXCR, producing one record per CDR3 protein. The profile shows around 660,000 distinct CDR3 sequences, less than 45% of them singletons. This TCR was sampled from an adult man with Graves' disease, either hyperthyroidism or ophthalmopathy (not recorded which). Sequencing was carried out using peripheral blood or thyroid tissue (not recorded which). The V gene is TRBV29-1, the J gene TRBJ1-3, with TRBD1 as a possible D gene (6 bases). The CDR3 sequence: CSVEDLTGPSGNTIYF. The CDR3 region has the DNA TGCAGCGTTGAAGATTTGACAGGACCCTCTGGAAACACCATATATTTT. Combining the CDR3 with reference TRBV29-1 and TRBJ1-3 gives the whole variable domain SAVISQKPSRDICQRGTSLTIQCQVDSQVTMMFWYRQQPGQSLTLIATANQGSEATYESGFVIDKFPISRPNLTFSTLTVSNMSPEDSSIYLCSVEDLTGPSGNTIYFGEGSWLTVV.